This TCR beta chain was obtained from a study of cytomegalovirus exposure and HLA in healthy donors. TCRdb's copy holds only in-frame clones and misses some; the assay was immunoSEQ multiplex PCR. The sample carries fewer than 150,000 clones, 85% to 90% recorded once. The CDR3 runs 14 residues. Trimming took 5 bases from V and 2 from J, leaving 12 bases between them. Germline assignment: CDR1 SGHAT and CDR2 FQNNGV. The sequence came from a woman between 18 and 29 years old in good health and CMV-seropositive. The chain combines TRBV11-2 with TRBJ1-1, with a possible D match to TRBD1 (5 bases). Sample: PBMCs. CDR3 region: CASSPGAANTEAFF. The CDR3 region has the DNA TGTGCCAGCAGCCCTGGGGCAGCCAACACTGAAGCTTTCTTT.